These 21 T cell receptor beta chains were sequenced from one sample in a study of low-dose radiotherapy and immunotherapy resistance in tumors. First-strand cDNA relied on TRAV- and TRBV-specific primers spanning alpha and beta chains. A roughly 19-cycle PCR with a constant-region primer and V-primer adapter amplified TCRs. TCRdb re-analysed the reads in MiXCR, keeping a single row per CDR3 protein. The table has about 60,000 distinct CDR3 sequences, about 25% seen once. Time point described: before trial treatment. Specimen: PBMCs, collected before treatment. The source is a male donor with prostate cancer.

The V call is TRBV2, the J call TRBJ2-2; 7 nucleotides agree with TRBD2. CDR1 is SNHLY and CDR2 is FYNNEI in the germline V gene. CDR3 length: 14 amino acids. V lost 7 bases to trimming and J lost 4 bases; unmatched junction nucleotides: 6. The DNA for the CDR3 is TGTGCCAGCACACCGGGAGGTAGCACCGGGGAGCTGTTTTTT. Translation: CASTPGGSTGELFF. Combining the CDR3 with reference TRBV2 and TRBJ2-2 gives the whole variable domain EPEVTQTPSHQVTQMGQEVILRCVPISNHLYFYWYRQILGQKVEFLVSFYNNEISEKSEIFDDQFSVERPDGSNFTLKIRSTKLEDSAMYFCASTPGGSTGELFFGEGSRLTVL.

This clonotype came up many times. The chain has TRBV9 and TRBJ1-4, with a weak D call TRBD1 (6 bases). Germline loops: CDR1 SGDLS, CDR2 YYNGEE. The CDR3 consists of 14 residues. Deletions cut 7 bases from V and 4 bases from J, with 14 bases between. The CDR3 DNA follows: TGTGCCAGCTCCCGGGGGGCTGGTAATGAAAAACTGTTTTTT. This sequence encodes CASSRGAGNEKLFF.

This clonotype was seen repeatedly, ten times or more. As DNA, the CDR3 is TGTGCCAGCAGTTTCCCGGACTTGACCCAGTACTTC. This sequence encodes CASSFPDLTQYF. V and J are TRBV12-3 or TRBV12-4 and TRBJ2-5; D is possibly TRBD2 (5 bases). The length of the CDR3 is 12 residues. The V and J ends lost 3 bases and 7 bases respectively, with 9 bases between them.

This clonotype has a count of ten or more. The CDR3 coding sequence is TGTGCCAGCAGCGATGGGTCTAGCGGGGGCCAAGAGACCCAGTACTTC. Translating it yields CASSDGSSGGQETQYF. The V and J genes are TRBV9 and TRBJ2-5; 10 bases map to TRBD2. The CDR3 spans 16 residues. The germline V gene has CDR1 SGDLS and CDR2 YYNGEE. J was trimmed by 1 base and V by 3 bases; bases with no gene match: 6.

This clonotype was observed many times. The CDR3 sequence: CSADRAIAFF. CDR3 sequence (DNA): TGCAGCGCGGACAGGGCTATAGCTTTCTTT. This sequence joins TRBV29-1 and TRBJ1-1; the match to TRBD1 covers 8 bases. Germline CDR1 reads SQVTM; CDR2 reads ANQGSEA. The junction had 5 bases not matched to a gene; V was cut back by 7 bases and J by 10 bases. The length of the CDR3 is 10 residues.

Ten or more counts support this clonotype. The rearrangement joins TRBV7-9 to TRBJ1-1; a possible D gene is TRBD1 (5 bases). The CDR3 extends over 13 amino acids. Per germline, CDR1 SEHNR and CDR2 FQNEAQ (reference sequence). V lost 5 bases to trimming and J lost 8 bases, with 15 bases between them. Here the CDR3 reads CASSRGQAREAFF. The CDR3, as DNA: TGTGCCAGCAGCCGGGGCCAAGCTAGGGAAGCTTTCTTT.

In its sample, this clonotype was seen many times. J is TRBJ2-5 and V is TRBV6-2 or TRBV6-3; D possibly uses TRBD1 or TRBD2 (5 bases each). Germline CDR1 MNHEY, CDR2 SVGEGT. The V end was cut by 5 bases, the J end by 3 bases, with 19 bases between. The CDR3 sequence is 16 residues long. The CDR3 loop reads CASSELGARGEETQYF. DNA for the CDR3: TGTGCCAGCAGTGAACTTGGGGCCCGGGGAGAAGAGACCCAGTACTTC.

The V call is TRBV7-2, the J call TRBJ1-1; the D is unclear. The germline V gene encodes CDR1 SGHTA and CDR2 FQGNSA. Trimming pared 3 bases from V and 1 base from J, leaving 6 bases between. The CDR3 sequence is 13 residues long. In DNA, the CDR3 is TGTGCCAGCAGCTTCTACAGGAACACTGAAGCTTTCTTT. Protein sequence: CASSFYRNTEAFF.

In its sample, this clonotype was seen many times. The gene calls are TRBV29-1 and TRBJ2-2; the D gene is possibly TRBD1 (6 bases). The CDR3 length is 12 residues. Germline-derived CDR1 and CDR2 are SQVTM and ANQGSEA. Trimming removed 7 bases from V and 12 bases from J, with 18 bases in between. The CDR3 sequence: CSAWTAEYQLFF. CDR3 DNA sequence: TGCAGCGCCTGGACAGCCGAGTATCAGCTGTTTTTT.

This clonotype was counted many times. The chain carries TRBV29-1 and TRBJ1-2; 9 nucleotides line up with TRBD1. Germline CDR1 SQVTM, CDR2 ANQGSEA. With 4 bases clipped from V and 5 bases from J, the junction kept 5 bases outside the gene matches. This CDR3 contains 13 residues. The CDR3 coding sequence is TGCAGCGTTGGGGGGGGACAGGGTTATGGCTACACCTTC. Its translation: CSVGGGQGYGYTF. The variable domain in full, with the rest retrieved from reference TRBV29-1 and TRBJ1-2, is SAVISQKPSRDICQRGTSLTIQCQVDSQVTMMFWYRQQPGQSLTLIATANQGSEATYESGFVIDKFPISRPNLTFSTLTVSNMSPEDSSIYLCSVGGGQGYGYTFGSGTRLTVV.

In its sample, this clonotype was seen many times. This chain joins TRBV7-9 and TRBJ1-4; D is possibly TRBD1 (5 bases). From germline, CDR1 is SEHNR and CDR2 FQNEAQ (reference sequence). V shed 0 bases and J shed 7 bases, with 15 bases lying between them. This CDR3 is 16 amino acids long. CDR3 amino acids: CASSLAGDRGSEKLFF. In DNA, the CDR3 is TGTGCCAGCAGCTTAGCGGGGGACCGGGGGAGTGAAAAACTGTTTTTT. Together with reference TRBV7-9 and TRBJ1-4, the CDR3 gives the full variable domain: DTGVSQNPRHKITKRGQNVTFRCDPISEHNRLYWYRQTLGQGPEFLTYFQNEAQLEKSRLLSDRFSAERPKGSFSTLEIQRTEQGDSAMYLCASSLAGDRGSEKLFFGSGTQLSVL.

This clonotype has ten or more counts. The rearrangement joins TRBV20-1 to TRBJ2-1; TRBD2 aligns across 7 bases. The CDR3 is 16 amino acids. Unmatched junction bases numbered 15, after V lost 0 bases and J lost 10 bases. Looked up from germline, CDR1 is DFQATT and CDR2 is SNEGSKA (reference sequence). The DNA for the CDR3 is TGCAGTGCTAGAGAAGGAGGACTAGGGTCAGGTCGCGAGCAGTTCTTC. Amino acids: CSAREGGLGSGREQFF.

This clonotype was recorded at least ten times. This chain links TRBV7-9 with TRBJ2-2; 7 bases fit TRBD1. This CDR3 is 15 amino acids long. Losses at the gene ends were 4 bases for V and 0 bases for J; bases not matched to a gene: 2. Germline V gene data show CDR1 as SEHNR and CDR2 as FQNEAQ (reference sequence). CDR3 sequence (DNA): TGTGCCAGCAGCTCACAGGGGTCGAACACCGGGGAGCTGTTTTTT. Its protein product is CASSSQGSNTGELFF.

This clonotype has at least ten counts. The rearrangement links TRBV20-1 to TRBJ2-7, with D perhaps TRBD1 or TRBD2 (5 bases each). The germline V and J ends were trimmed by 1 base and 4 bases, with 11 bases remaining between them. This CDR3 comprises 13 residues. Germline V CDR1 and CDR2: DFQATT, SNEGSKA (reference sequence). CDR3 DNA sequence: TGCAGTGCTAGAGGAGGGGTGCGGTACGAGCAGTACTTC. Residues: CSARGGVRYEQYF.

The chain is built from TRBV28 and TRBJ1-2, with 10 bases lining up with TRBD1. The CDR3 length is 14 residues. CDR1 is MDHEN, CDR2 SYDVKM, per germline. The V and J ends lost 2 bases and 8 bases, in that order; junction bases with no gene match: 5. The CDR3 region is CASSLPGTGVGYTF. The CDR3 nucleotides read TGTGCCAGCAGTTTACCCGGGACAGGGGTCGGCTACACCTTC.

The chain couples TRBV5-1 to TRBJ1-3; D call uncertain. Trimming left V 2 bases short and J 2 bases short, with 8 bases between. Germline assignment: CDR1 SGHRS and CDR2 YFSETQ. The CDR3 runs 14 residues. The CDR3 sequence: CASSFGQTGNTIYF. The CDR3 DNA follows: TGCGCCAGCAGCTTCGGCCAGACTGGAAACACCATATATTTT.

The table lists this clonotype with many counts. The V and J genes are TRBV5-4 and TRBJ2-5; either TRBD1 or TRBD2 may supply D (5 bases each). Germline CDR1 SGHNT, CDR2 YYREEE (reference sequence). The length of the CDR3 is 14 residues. The V and J ends lost 5 bases and 0 bases respectively, with 11 bases between them. In DNA, the CDR3 is TGTGCCAGCAGGCTTGGGACCAACCAAGAGACCCAGTACTTC. Its protein product is CASRLGTNQETQYF. The entire variable domain, with the rest obtained from reference TRBV5-4 and TRBJ2-5, is as follows: ETGVTQSPTHLIKTRGQQVTLRCSSQSGHNTVSWYQQALGQGPQFIFQYYREEENGRGNFPPRFSGLQFPNYSSELNVNALELDDSALYLCASRLGTNQETQYFGPGTRLLVL.

This clonotype was seen repeatedly, ten times or more. The CDR3 loop reads CASSLVTGYSPLHF. The CDR3 DNA reads TGTGCCAGCAGCCTGGTTACCGGATATTCACCCCTCCACTTT. J is TRBJ1-6 and V is TRBV3-1; D ambiguous. There are 14 residues in the CDR3. V lost 4 bases and J lost 8, with 12 bases in between. From germline, CDR1 is LGHDT and CDR2 YNNKEL (reference sequence).

This clonotype has a count of ten or more. This chain uses TRBV7-6 with TRBJ2-3, with 10 bases aligning to TRBD1. V lost 4 bases, J lost 3 bases, and 4 bases stayed unmatched. This CDR3 has 15 amino acids. Germline lookup yields CDR1 SGHVS and CDR2 FNYEAQ. The CDR3, as DNA: TGTGCCAGCAGCTCCGGGACAGGGGTAACAGATACGCAGTATTTT. Protein sequence: CASSSGTGVTDTQYF. Combining the CDR3 with reference TRBV7-6 and TRBJ2-3 gives the whole variable domain GAGVSQSPRYKVTKRGQDVALRCDPISGHVSLYWYRQALGQGPEFLTYFNYEAQQDKSGLPNDRFSAERPEGSISTLTIQRTEQRDSAMYRCASSSGTGVTDTQYFGPGTRLTVL.

This clonotype appeared a few times. This chain links TRBV5-1 with TRBJ2-3; 8 bases are a match to TRBD2. Germline V gene data show CDR1 as SGHRS and CDR2 as YFSETQ. The CDR3 loop spans 15 amino acids. J gave up 2 bases and V 0 bases, and 2 bases lay outside the gene matches. CDR3 DNA: TGCGCCAGCAGCTTGGATAGCGGGAACACAGATACGCAGTATTTT. This codes for CASSLDSGNTDTQYF. The entire variable domain, with the rest obtained from reference TRBV5-1 and TRBJ2-3, is as follows: KAGVTQTPRYLIKTRGQQVTLSCSPISGHRSVSWYQQTPGQGLQFLFEYFSETQRNKGNFPGRFSGRQFSNSRSEMNVSTLELGDSALYLCASSLDSGNTDTQYFGPGTRLTVL.

The table lists this clonotype with many counts. The chain recombines TRBV29-1 with TRBJ1-4, with TRBD1 as a possible D gene (6 bases). The germline V gene encodes CDR1 SQVTM and CDR2 ANQGSEA. This CDR3 comprises 13 residues. Deletions cut 4 bases from V and 7 bases from J, with 13 bases between. CDR3 loop: CSVAHRVSEKLFF. CDR3 coding DNA: TGCAGCGTTGCCCACAGGGTCTCTGAAAAACTGTTTTTT.